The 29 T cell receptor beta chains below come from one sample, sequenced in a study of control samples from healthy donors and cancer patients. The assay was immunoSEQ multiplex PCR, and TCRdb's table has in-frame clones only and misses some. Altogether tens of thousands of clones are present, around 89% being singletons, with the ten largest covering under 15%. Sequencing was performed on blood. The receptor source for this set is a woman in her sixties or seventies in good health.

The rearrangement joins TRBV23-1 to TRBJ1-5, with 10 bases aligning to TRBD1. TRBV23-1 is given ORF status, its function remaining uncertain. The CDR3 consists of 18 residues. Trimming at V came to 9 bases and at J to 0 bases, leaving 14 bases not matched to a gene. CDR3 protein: CARKPGQGIGYSNQPQHF. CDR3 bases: TGCGCCAGGAAACCGGGACAGGGGATTGGGTATAGCAATCAGCCCCAGCATTTT.

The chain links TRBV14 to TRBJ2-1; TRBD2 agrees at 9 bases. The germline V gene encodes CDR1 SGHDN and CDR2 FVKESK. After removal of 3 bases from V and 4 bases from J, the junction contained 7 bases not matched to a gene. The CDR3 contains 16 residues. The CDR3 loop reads CASSQGSGRPYNEQFF. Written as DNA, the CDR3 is TGTGCCAGCAGCCAGGGGAGCGGGAGGCCATACAATGAGCAGTTCTTC.

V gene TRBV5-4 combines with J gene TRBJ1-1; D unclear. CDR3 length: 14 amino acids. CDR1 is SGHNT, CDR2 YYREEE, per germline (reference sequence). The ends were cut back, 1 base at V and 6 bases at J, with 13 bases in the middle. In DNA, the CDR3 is TGTGCCAGCAGCTTGTCCGTCTCTTCCCCTGAAGCTTTCTTT. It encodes CASSLSVSSPEAFF.

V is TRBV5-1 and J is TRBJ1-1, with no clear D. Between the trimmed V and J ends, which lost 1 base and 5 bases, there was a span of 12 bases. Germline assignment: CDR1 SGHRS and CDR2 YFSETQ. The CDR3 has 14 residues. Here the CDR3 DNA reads TGCGCCAGCAGCTTGCGCGGGGTGGGGACTGAAGCTTTCTTT. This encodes CASSLRGVGTEAFF.

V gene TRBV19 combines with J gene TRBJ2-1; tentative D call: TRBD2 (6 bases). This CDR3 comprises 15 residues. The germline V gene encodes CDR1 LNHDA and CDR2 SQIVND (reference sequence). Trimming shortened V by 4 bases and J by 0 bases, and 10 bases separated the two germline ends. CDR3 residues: CASSTGLNSYNEQFF. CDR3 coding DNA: TGTGCCAGTAGTACGGGACTGAACTCCTACAATGAGCAGTTCTTC.

CDR3 sequence reads: CASSRFGAYNEQFF. The CDR3, as DNA: TGTGCCAGCAGTCGATTCGGGGCGTACAATGAGCAGTTCTTC. The genes are TRBV28 and TRBJ2-1, with D possibly called TRBD1 or TRBD2 (5 bases each). This CDR3 is 14 amino acids long. Trimming took 5 bases from V and 4 from J, leaving 12 bases between them. Germline V gene sequence: CDR1 MDHEN, CDR2 SYDVKM.

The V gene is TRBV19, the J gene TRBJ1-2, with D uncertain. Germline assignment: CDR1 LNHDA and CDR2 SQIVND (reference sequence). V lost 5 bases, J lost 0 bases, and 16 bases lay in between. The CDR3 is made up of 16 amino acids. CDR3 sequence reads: CASSVLIGGPNYGYTF. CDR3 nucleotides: TGTGCCAGTAGTGTACTGATCGGAGGCCCTAACTATGGCTACACCTTC.

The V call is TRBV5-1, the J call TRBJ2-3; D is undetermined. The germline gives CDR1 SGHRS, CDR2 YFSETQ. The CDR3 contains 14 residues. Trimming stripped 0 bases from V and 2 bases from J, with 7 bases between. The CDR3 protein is CASSLELYTDTQYF. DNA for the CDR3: TGCGCCAGCAGCTTGGAACTCTACACAGATACGCAGTATTTT.

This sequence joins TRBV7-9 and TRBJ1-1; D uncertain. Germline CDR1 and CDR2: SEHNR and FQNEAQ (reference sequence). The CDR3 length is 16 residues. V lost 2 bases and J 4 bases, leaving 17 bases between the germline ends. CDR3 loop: CASSLRKGSGFTEAFF. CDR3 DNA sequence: TGTGCCAGCAGCTTAAGGAAGGGCTCGGGATTCACTGAAGCTTTCTTT.

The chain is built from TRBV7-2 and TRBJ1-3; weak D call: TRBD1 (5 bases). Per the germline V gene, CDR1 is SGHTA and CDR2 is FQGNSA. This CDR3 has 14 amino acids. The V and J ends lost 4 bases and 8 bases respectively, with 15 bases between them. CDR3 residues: CASSSPGRGYTIYF. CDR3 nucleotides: TGTGCCAGCAGCTCCCCGGGACGCGGGTACACCATATATTTT.

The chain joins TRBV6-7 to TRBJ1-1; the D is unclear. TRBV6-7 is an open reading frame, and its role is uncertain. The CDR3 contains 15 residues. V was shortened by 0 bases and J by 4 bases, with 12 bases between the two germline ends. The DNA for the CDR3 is TGTGCCAGCAGTTACTCGTCGGGGTTTGGCACTGAAGCTTTCTTT. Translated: CASSYSSGFGTEAFF.

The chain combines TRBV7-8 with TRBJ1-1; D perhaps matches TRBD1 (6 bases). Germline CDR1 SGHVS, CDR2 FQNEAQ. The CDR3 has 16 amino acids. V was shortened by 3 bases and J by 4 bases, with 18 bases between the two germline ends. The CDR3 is CASSLGGLYRVTEAFF. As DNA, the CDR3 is TGTGCCAGCAGCTTGGGGGGGCTGTATCGGGTCACTGAAGCTTTCTTT.

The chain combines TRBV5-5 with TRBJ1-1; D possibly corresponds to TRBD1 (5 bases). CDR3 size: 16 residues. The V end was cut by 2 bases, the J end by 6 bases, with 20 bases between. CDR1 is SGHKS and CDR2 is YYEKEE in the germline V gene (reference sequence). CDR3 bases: TGTGCCAGCAGCTTTGGAGGTGGGGCTGGGGGGGCTGAAGCTTTCTTT. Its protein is CASSFGGGAGGAEAFF.

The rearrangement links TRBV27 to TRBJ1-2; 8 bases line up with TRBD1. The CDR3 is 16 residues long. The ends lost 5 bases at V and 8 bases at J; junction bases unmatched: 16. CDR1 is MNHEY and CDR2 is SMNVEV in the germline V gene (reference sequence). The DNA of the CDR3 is TGTGCCAGCAGTCCCCTCTCAGGGCAGGGGGCGCTGGGCTACACCTTC. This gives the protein CASSPLSGQGALGYTF.

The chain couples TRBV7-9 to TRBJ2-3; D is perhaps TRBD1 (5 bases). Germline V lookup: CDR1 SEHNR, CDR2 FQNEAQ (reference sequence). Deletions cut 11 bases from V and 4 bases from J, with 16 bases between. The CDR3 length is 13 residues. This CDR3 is CAGQYGFADTQYF. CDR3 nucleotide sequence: TGTGCCGGACAATACGGCTTCGCAGATACGCAGTATTTT.

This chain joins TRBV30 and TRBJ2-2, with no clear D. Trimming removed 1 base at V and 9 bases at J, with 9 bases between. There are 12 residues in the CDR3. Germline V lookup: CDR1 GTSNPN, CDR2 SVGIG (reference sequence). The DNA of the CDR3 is TGTGCCTGGAGTGCAGGTAACCGGGAGCTGTTTTTT. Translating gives CAWSAGNRELFF. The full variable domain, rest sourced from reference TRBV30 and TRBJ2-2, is SQTIHQWPATLVQPVGSPLSLECTVEGTSNPNLYWYRQAAGRGLQLLFYSVGIGQISSEVPQNLSASRPQDRQFILSSKKLLLSDSGFYLCAWSAGNRELFFGEGSRLTVL.

DNA of the CDR3: TGCAGTGCTAAACAGGGCAACGAGCAGTACTTC. This sequence encodes CSAKQGNEQYF. The chain has TRBV20-1 and TRBJ2-7; possible D gene TRBD1, 6 bases. Trimming removed 4 bases at V and 5 bases at J, with 9 bases between. Germline V gene data show CDR1 as DFQATT and CDR2 as SNEGSKA (reference sequence). This CDR3 region has 11 residues.

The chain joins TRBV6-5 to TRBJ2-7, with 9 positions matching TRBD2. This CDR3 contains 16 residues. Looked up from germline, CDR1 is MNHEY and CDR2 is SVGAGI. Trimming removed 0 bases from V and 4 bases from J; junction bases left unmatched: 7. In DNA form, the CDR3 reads TGTGCCAGCAGTTACTCGATTAGCGGGAGAGGGTACGAGCAGTACTTC. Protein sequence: CASSYSISGRGYEQYF.

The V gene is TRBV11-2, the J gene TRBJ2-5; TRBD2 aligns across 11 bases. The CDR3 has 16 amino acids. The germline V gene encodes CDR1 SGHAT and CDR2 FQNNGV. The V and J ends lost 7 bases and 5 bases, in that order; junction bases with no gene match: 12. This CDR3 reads CASIAGTSGTSETQYF. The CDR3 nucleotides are TGTGCCAGCATCGCTGGGACTAGCGGCACTTCCGAGACCCAGTACTTC.

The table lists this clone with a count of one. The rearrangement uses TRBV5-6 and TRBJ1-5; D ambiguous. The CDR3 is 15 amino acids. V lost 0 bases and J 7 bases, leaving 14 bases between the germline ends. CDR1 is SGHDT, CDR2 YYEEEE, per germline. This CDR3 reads CASSLGHQPEQPQHF. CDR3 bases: TGTGCCAGCAGCTTGGGGCACCAACCGGAGCAGCCCCAGCATTTT. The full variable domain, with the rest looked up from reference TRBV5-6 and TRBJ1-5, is DAGVTQSPTHLIKTRGQQVTLRCSPKSGHDTVSWYQQALGQGPQFIFQYYEEEERQRGNFPDRFSGHQFPNYSSELNVNALLLGDSALYLCASSLGHQPEQPQHFGDGTRLSIL.

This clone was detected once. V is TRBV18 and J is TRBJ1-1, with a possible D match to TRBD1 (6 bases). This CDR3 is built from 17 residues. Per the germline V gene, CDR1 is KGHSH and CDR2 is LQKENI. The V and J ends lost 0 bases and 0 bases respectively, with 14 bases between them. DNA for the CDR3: TGTGCCAGCTCACCACCGGGGGGGCAGAACTTGAACACTGAAGCTTTCTTT. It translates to CASSPPGGQNLNTEAFF.

For the CDR3, the DNA is TGTGCCAGCAGCTTAGTGGGGGGGAGAAACAATCAGCCCCAGCATTTT. Its translation: CASSLVGGRNNQPQHF. The rearrangement uses TRBV7-2 and TRBJ1-5; D might be TRBD1 (5 bases). This CDR3 has 16 amino acids. V dropped 1 base and J dropped 3 bases, with 13 bases sitting between them. Per germline, CDR1 SGHTA and CDR2 FQGNSA.

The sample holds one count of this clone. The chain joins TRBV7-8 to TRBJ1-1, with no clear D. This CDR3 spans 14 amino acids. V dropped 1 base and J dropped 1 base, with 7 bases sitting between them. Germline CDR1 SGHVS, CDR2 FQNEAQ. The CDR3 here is CASSLVGRNTEAFF. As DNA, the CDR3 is TGTGCCAGCAGCTTAGTTGGCAGGAACACTGAAGCTTTCTTT.

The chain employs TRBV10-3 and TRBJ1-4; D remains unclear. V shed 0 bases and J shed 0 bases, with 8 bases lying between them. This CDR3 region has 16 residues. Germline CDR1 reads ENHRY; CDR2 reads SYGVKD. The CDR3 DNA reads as TGTGCCATCAGTGAGTCGCTTACAGCAACTAATGAAAAACTGTTTTTT. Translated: CAISESLTATNEKLFF.

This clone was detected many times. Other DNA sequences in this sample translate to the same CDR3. The DNA of the CDR3 is TGTGCCAGCAGTTACGGGGAGACCCAGTACTTC. Translation: CASSYGETQYF. The chain carries TRBV6-2 or TRBV6-3 and TRBJ2-5, with D unclear. This CDR3 contains 11 residues. Trimming pared 2 bases from V and 5 bases from J, leaving 3 bases between. Germline V gene data show CDR1 as MNHEY and CDR2 as SVGEGT.

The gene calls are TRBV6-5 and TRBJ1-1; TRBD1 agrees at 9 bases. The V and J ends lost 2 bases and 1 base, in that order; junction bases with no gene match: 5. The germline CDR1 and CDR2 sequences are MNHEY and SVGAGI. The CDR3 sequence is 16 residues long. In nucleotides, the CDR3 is TGTGCCAGCAGTTACGACGGGGGACAGGGGAACACTGAAGCTTTCTTT. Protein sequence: CASSYDGGQGNTEAFF.

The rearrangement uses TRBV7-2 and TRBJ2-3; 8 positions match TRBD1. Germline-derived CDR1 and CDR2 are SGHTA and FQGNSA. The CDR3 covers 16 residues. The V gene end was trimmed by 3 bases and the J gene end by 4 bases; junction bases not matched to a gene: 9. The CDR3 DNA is TGTGCCAGCAGCTTGGCCGGGACAGGAGACCCAGATACGCAGTATTTT. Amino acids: CASSLAGTGDPDTQYF.

The CDR3 is CASSLGIGQGGNTEAFF. For the CDR3, the DNA is TGTGCCAGCAGCTTAGGTATTGGTCAGGGGGGGAACACTGAAGCTTTCTTT. The rearrangement joins TRBV7-9 to TRBJ1-1, with 7 positions matching TRBD1. With V trimmed by 1 base and J by 1 base, 9 bases remained unmatched. The CDR3 spans 17 residues. The germline V gene encodes CDR1 SEHNR and CDR2 FQNEAQ (reference sequence).

The CDR3: CSGGQETQYF. The CDR3 coding sequence is TGCAGTGGGGGCCAAGAGACCCAGTACTTC. This chain links TRBV20-1 with TRBJ2-5, with no clear D. The CDR3 extends over 10 amino acids. The germline CDR1 and CDR2 sequences are DFQATT and SNEGSKA (reference sequence). V was pared by 7 bases and J by 1 base, with 4 bases between.